Below, one T cell receptor beta chain is given with its context. This specimen comes from a study of OX40 agonist ivuxolimab in advanced cancers. Generated by immunoSEQ multiplex PCR, the TCRdb table keeps only in-frame clones and is missing some. The profile shows about 18,000 clones, about two thirds of them singletons. The CDR3 is 13 amino acids. V lost 2 bases to trimming and J lost 6 bases, with 8 bases between them. Germline V gene data show CDR1 as LNHDA and CDR2 as SQIVND (reference sequence). The sample here was CD4+ or CD8+ T cells sorted from blood, taken in a trial of the OX40 agonist ivuxolimab. The chain couples TRBV19 to TRBJ2-1; D is unclear. The receptor was derived from an adult with an advanced solid tumor such as melanoma, head and neck, liver or kidney cancer. The DNA of the CDR3 is TGTGCCAGTAGTATAATTTCCGCCAATGAGCAGTTCTTC. This codes for CASSIISANEQFF.